This T cell receptor beta chain was documented in a study of OX40 agonist ivuxolimab in advanced cancers. Study-wide findings and caveats: Also showing low normalized T-cell clonal expansion were some of the nonresponders. Partial responders treated at 0.1-3.0 mg/kg exhibited clonal expansion among the lowest measured.

Generated by immunoSEQ multiplex PCR, the TCRdb table keeps only in-frame clones and is missing some. The data hold tens of thousands of clones, with more than 65% observed a single time. The CDR3 extends over 17 amino acids. Looked up from germline, CDR1 is SGDLS and CDR2 is YYNGEE. Between the trimmed V and J ends, which lost 5 bases and 5 bases, there was a span of 25 bases. Notes on this clone: Its specificity is not known.

The TCR originated in an adult with an advanced solid tumor such as melanoma, head and neck, liver or kidney cancer. The chain is built from TRBV9 and TRBJ1-1; D might be TRBD1 (5 bases). This specimen consisted of CD4+ or CD8+ T cells sorted from blood, obtained in a trial of the OX40 agonist ivuxolimab. CDR3 coding DNA: TGTGCCAGCAGTCGAACCTCAGGGATGTGGGAGATAACTGAAGCTTTCTTT. This encodes CASSRTSGMWEITEAFF.